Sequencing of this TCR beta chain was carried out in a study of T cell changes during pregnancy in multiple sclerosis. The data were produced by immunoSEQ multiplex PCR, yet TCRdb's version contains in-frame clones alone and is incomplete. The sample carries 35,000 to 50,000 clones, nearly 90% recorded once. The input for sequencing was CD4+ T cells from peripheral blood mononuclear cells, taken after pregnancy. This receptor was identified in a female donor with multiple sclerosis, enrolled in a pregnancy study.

CDR3 DNA: TGTGCCAGCCTTTCGGAGACAGGGAGGAACACTGAAGCTTTCTTT. This encodes CASLSETGRNTEAFF. The rearrangement joins TRBV2 to TRBJ1-1, with TRBD1 matching 7 bases. V shed 8 bases, J shed 1 base, and the junction held 10 bases outside the gene matches. This CDR3 has 15 amino acids. Germline-derived CDR1 and CDR2 are SNHLY and FYNNEI.